This T cell receptor beta chain was sequenced during a study of Graves' ophthalmopathy and Graves' hyperthyroidism. Study-wide findings and caveats: Clonotypes were expanded in thyroid at above 0.001 frequency, and most also appeared in blood.

Patients were left out if they had other autoimmune diseases, uncontrolled infections, pregnancy or lactation. Diagnosis was based on clinical symptoms, serum thyroxine, TRAb, thyroid ultrasound and orbital computed tomography. There are many counts of this clonotype. Its antigen is unidentified. Amplification of TCR beta CDR3 regions used RNA transcripts. The library came from an HTBI-primed first-round RT-PCR and a second-round multiplex PCR. One entry per CDR3 protein, called by TCRdb with MiXCR from the multiplex PCR reads. The table records hundreds of thousands of distinct CDR3 sequences, around 15% of them present only once. This CDR3 has 13 residues. Looked up from germline, CDR1 is MDHEN and CDR2 is SYDVKM. V was pared by 2 bases and J by 8 bases, with 13 bases between.

This chain links TRBV28 with TRBJ2-7, with a possible D match to TRBD2 (6 bases). This receptor was taken from a woman aged 30 to 39 with Graves' ophthalmopathy. The sequenced material came from blood. This CDR3 is CASSLKVRGKQYF. The CDR3 nucleotides read TGTGCCAGCAGTTTAAAGGTCCGGGGGAAGCAGTACTTC.